One and the same sample provided the 32 T cell receptor beta chains below, sequenced in a study of blood T cell repertoires in COVID-19. The assay was immunoSEQ multiplex PCR, and TCRdb's table has in-frame clones only and misses some. The table has roughly 210,000 clones, about 85% seen once. The sample was peripheral blood. The receptors originated from a man aged 70-80 years with acute or convalescent COVID-19.

A few counts support this clone. The chain is built from TRBV5-6 and TRBJ2-1; TRBD2 matches 7 bases. V lost 4 bases to trimming and J lost 6 bases; unmatched junction nucleotides: 4. The germline CDR1 and CDR2 sequences are SGHDT and YYEEEE. The CDR3 is 13 residues long. In DNA, the CDR3 is TGTGCCAGCAGCCCAGGGAGGGCCAATGAGCAGTTCTTC. It translates to CASSPGRANEQFF.

V and J are TRBV2 and TRBJ2-7; TRBD1 aligns across 7 bases. CDR1 SNHLY and CDR2 FYNNEI come from the germline V gene. The V segment lost 5 bases and the J segment 0 bases; nucleotides outside the gene matches: 7. CDR3 length: 15 amino acids. CDR3 bases: TGTGCCAGCAGTTACGGACAGGCCTTCTCCTACGAGCAGTACTTC. Protein sequence: CASSYGQAFSYEQYF.

The V gene is TRBV6-6, the J gene TRBJ1-2, with TRBD1 matching over 8 bases. This CDR3 region has 14 residues. V was pared by 2 bases and J by 8 bases, with 7 bases of the junction left unmatched. CDR1 and CDR2 from the germline V gene are MNHNY and SVGAGI (reference sequence). The CDR3 sequence: CASSYGTGGGGYTF. For the CDR3, the DNA is TGTGCCAGCAGTTACGGAACAGGGGGAGGAGGCTACACCTTC.

The chain has TRBV18 and TRBJ1-5, with D perhaps TRBD1 (6 bases). Germline assignment: CDR1 KGHSH and CDR2 LQKENI. Trimming took 4 bases from V and 0 from J, leaving 10 bases between them. The CDR3 has 15 residues. CDR3: CASSQTGYSNQPQHF. As DNA, the CDR3 is TGTGCCAGCTCACAGACAGGTTATAGCAATCAGCCCCAGCATTTT.

V is TRBV5-1 and J is TRBJ2-1; 12 bases fit TRBD2. The germline gives CDR1 SGHRS, CDR2 YFSETQ. After removal of 2 bases from V and 6 bases from J, the junction contained 9 bases not matched to a gene. This CDR3 contains 17 residues. CDR3 in amino acids: CASSLQTSGRTINEQFF. CDR3 nucleotides: TGCGCCAGCAGCTTACAGACTAGCGGGAGAACTATCAATGAGCAGTTCTTC.

Only one count was recorded for this clone. The chain carries TRBV2 and TRBJ2-7; 15 nucleotides match TRBD2. This CDR3 comprises 14 residues. V lost 6 bases, J lost 7 bases, and 4 bases stayed unmatched. Germline V gene lookup returns CDR1 SNHLY and CDR2 FYNNEI. The CDR3 loop reads CASSPGLAGGEQYF. The CDR3 coding sequence is TGTGCCAGCAGCCCAGGACTAGCGGGAGGGGAGCAGTACTTC.

This clone has just one count. This sequence joins TRBV27 and TRBJ2-1; D is ambiguous. The V end lost 5 bases, the J end lost 3 bases, and 8 bases lay between the germline ends. Germline CDR1 MNHEY, CDR2 SMNVEV (reference sequence). The CDR3 is 13 amino acids. CDR3 nucleotides: TGTGCCAGCAGTCCTGCGGACTACAATGAGCAGTTCTTC. The encoded protein is CASSPADYNEQFF.

The chain is built from TRBV25-1 and TRBJ1-4, with 8 bases lining up with TRBD1. Unmatched junction bases numbered 16, after V lost 6 bases and J lost 7 bases. The CDR3 is 17 residues long. The germline gives CDR1 MGHDK, CDR2 SYGVNS. The CDR3 loop reads CASSSHGQGESSEKLFF. The CDR3 DNA reads as TGTGCCAGCAGCTCCCACGGACAGGGCGAAAGTTCTGAAAAACTGTTTTTT. Complete variable domain (other parts from reference TRBV25-1 and TRBJ1-4): EADIYQTPRYLVIGTGKKITLECSQTMGHDKMYWYQQDPGMELHLIHYSYGVNSTEKGDLSSESTVSRIRTEHFPLTLESARPSHTSQYLCASSSHGQGESSEKLFFGSGTQLSVL.

J is TRBJ1-1 and V is TRBV11-2, with unresolved D. CDR1 and CDR2 from the germline V gene are SGHAT and FQNNGV. CDR3 size: 13 residues. V gave up 1 base and J gave up 10 bases, with 13 bases separating them. CDR3 protein: CASSLGEGTGAFF. DNA for the CDR3: TGTGCCAGCAGCTTAGGGGAGGGAACGGGAGCTTTCTTT.

As to this clone: Within the sample, other DNA sequences also encode this same CDR3. This chain links TRBV5-1 with TRBJ1-1; no firm D call. This CDR3 comprises 13 residues. Germline assignment: CDR1 SGHRS and CDR2 YFSETQ. V lost 2 bases, J lost 2 bases, and 7 bases lay in between. This CDR3 reads CASSFTTNTEAFF. The CDR3 DNA sequence: TGCGCCAGCAGCTTCACGACAAACACTGAAGCTTTCTTT.

V usage is TRBV12-3 or TRBV12-4 and J usage is TRBJ1-2; the D is unclear. V was trimmed by 6 bases and J by 3 bases, leaving 11 bases between them. CDR3 size: 13 residues. This CDR3 reads CASRRHGDYGYTF. CDR3 coding DNA: TGTGCCAGCAGACGTCACGGGGACTATGGCTACACCTTC.

This sequence joins TRBV3-1 (or the pseudogene TRBV3-2) and TRBJ1-2; D is unclear. The CDR3 covers 14 residues. The V end was cut by 4 bases, the J end by 2 bases, with 11 bases between. Germline V gene sequence: CDR1 LGHDT, CDR2 YNNKEL (reference sequence). The CDR3 is CASSPWGENYGYTF. CDR3 DNA sequence: TGTGCCAGCAGCCCCTGGGGAGAAAACTATGGCTACACCTTC.

The rearrangement links TRBV29-1 to TRBJ1-2, with TRBD1 identical over 9 bases. V trimming: 5 bases; J trimming: 4 bases; junction bases outside the gene matches: 8. The length of the CDR3 is 14 residues. In germline, CDR1 is SQVTM, CDR2 ANQGSEA. The CDR3 sequence: CSVLGQGSPYGYTF. The CDR3 nucleotides are TGCAGCGTTCTCGGACAGGGGTCCCCCTATGGCTACACCTTC.

The chain recombines TRBV5-5 with TRBJ1-5, with D unclear. The germline V and J ends were trimmed by 0 bases and 0 bases, with 7 bases remaining between them. This CDR3 contains 15 residues. Germline assignment: CDR1 SGHKS and CDR2 YYEKEE (reference sequence). CDR3 coding DNA: TGTGCCAGCAGCTTGGTACGGGATAGCAATCAGCCCCAGCATTTT. Protein: CASSLVRDSNQPQHF.

The chain joins TRBV7-9 to TRBJ2-2; D call uncertain. The CDR3 has 15 residues. The V gene lost 3 bases and the J gene lost 2 bases, with 10 bases spanning the gap. Germline V lookup: CDR1 SEHNR, CDR2 FQNEAQ (reference sequence). CDR3 loop: CASSLGSVNTGELFF. Written as DNA, the CDR3 is TGTGCCAGCAGCTTGGGCTCTGTAAACACCGGGGAGCTGTTTTTT. The full variable domain, with the rest looked up from reference TRBV7-9 and TRBJ2-2, is DTGVSQNPRHKITKRGQNVTFRCDPISEHNRLYWYRQTLGQGPEFLTYFQNEAQLEKSRLLSDRFSAERPKGSFSTLEIQRTEQGDSAMYLCASSLGSVNTGELFFGEGSRLTVL.

This chain connects TRBV5-4 to TRBJ2-5; TRBD2 matches at 7 bases. With 0 bases clipped from V and 2 bases from J, the junction kept 1 base outside the gene matches. Germline values: CDR1 SGHNT, CDR2 YYREEE (reference sequence). This CDR3 contains 14 residues. CDR3 bases: TGTGCCAGCAGCTTGGGACTAGCACAAGAGACCCAGTACTTC. Protein sequence: CASSLGLAQETQYF.

This chain links TRBV6-5 with TRBJ1-2; 8 bases agree with TRBD1. V dropped 2 bases and J dropped 2; count of bases not matched to a gene: 4. The length of the CDR3 is 15 residues. Germline CDR1 MNHEY, CDR2 SVGAGI. The CDR3 loop reads CASSYAGQGNYGYTF. The CDR3 nucleotides read TGTGCCAGCAGTTACGCAGGACAGGGCAACTATGGCTACACCTTC.

The chain recombines TRBV2 with TRBJ1-1, with unresolved D. CDR3 length: 14 amino acids. The germline V gene has CDR1 SNHLY and CDR2 FYNNEI. V was trimmed by 5 bases and J by 1 base, leaving 11 bases between them. The CDR3 sequence: CASSMGGGNTEAFF. In DNA, the CDR3 is TGTGCCAGCAGTATGGGTGGCGGGAACACTGAAGCTTTCTTT.

The CDR3 bases are TGTGCCAGCAGCCTTAGCGGGATCTCCTACAATGAGCAGTTCTTC. Translation gives CASSLSGISYNEQFF. The V and J genes are TRBV6-5 and TRBJ2-1; the match to TRBD2 covers 8 bases. V shed 6 bases, J shed 0 bases, and the junction held 4 bases outside the gene matches. CDR3 length equals 15 residues. The V gene's germline CDR1 is MNHEY and CDR2 SVGAGI.

The V and J genes are TRBV24-1 and TRBJ2-3; TRBD1 aligns across 7 bases. Looked up from germline, CDR1 is KGHDR and CDR2 is SFDVKD. The CDR3 consists of 15 residues. Unmatched junction bases numbered 6, after V lost 6 bases and J lost 1 base. CDR3 residues: CATSRGDSRTDTQYF. CDR3 sequence (DNA): TGTGCCACCAGTCGAGGGGACAGTCGCACAGATACGCAGTATTTT.

The rearrangement uses TRBV29-1 and TRBJ1-4, with D possibly being TRBD1 (5 bases). Per germline, CDR1 SQVTM and CDR2 ANQGSEA. The germline V and J ends were trimmed by 4 bases and 3 bases, with 12 bases remaining between them. This CDR3 has 14 amino acids. CDR3 in amino acids: CSVGGGRANEKLFF. CDR3 bases: TGCAGCGTTGGGGGGGGACGGGCTAATGAAAAACTGTTTTTT.

This clone was detected only once. The rearrangement uses TRBV28 and TRBJ2-5; 12 bases map to TRBD1. CDR3 size: 15 residues. J was trimmed by 4 bases and V by 5 bases; bases with no gene match: 5. The germline V gene encodes CDR1 MDHEN and CDR2 SYDVKM. CDR3 bases: TGTGCCAGCAGTGCCGGGACAGGGGGCTTAGAGACCCAGTACTTC. It encodes CASSAGTGGLETQYF.

The rearrangement links TRBV28 to TRBJ2-5; 7 nucleotides agree with TRBD1. Germline values: CDR1 MDHEN, CDR2 SYDVKM. The trim removed 3 bases at V and 1 base at J, leaving 5 bases unmatched. The CDR3 spans 15 residues. The CDR3 DNA reads TGTGCCAGCAGTTTTCAAGGACAGGTCCAAGAGACCCAGTACTTC. Translating it yields CASSFQGQVQETQYF.

The V and J genes are TRBV18 and TRBJ1-2, with 7 bases fitting TRBD1. The germline gives CDR1 KGHSH, CDR2 LQKENI. The length of the CDR3 is 16 residues. V was pared by 6 bases and J by 2 bases, with 12 bases of the junction left unmatched. The CDR3 DNA follows: TGTGCCAGCTCCCTTGACGCCGGGACAGCAAACTATGGCTACACCTTC. Translation: CASSLDAGTANYGYTF.

V is TRBV10-3 and J is TRBJ2-3; TRBD1 is a possible D gene (5 bases). The CDR3 sequence is 13 residues long. V was trimmed by 4 bases and J by 6 bases, leaving 11 bases between them. Germline CDR1 reads ENHRY; CDR2 reads SYGVKD. CDR3 nucleotides: TGTGCCATCAGTGTTGGGGCATTGGATACGCAGTATTTT. Translation: CAISVGALDTQYF.

The CDR3 sequence is CAREPLAGTAYEQYF. The DNA for the CDR3 is TGTGCCAGGGAACCACTAGCGGGCACCGCCTACGAGCAGTACTTC. This rearrangement joins TRBV7-9 to TRBJ2-7, with TRBD2 identical over 9 bases. CDR1 is SEHNR, CDR2 FQNEAQ, per germline (reference sequence). Trimming cost V 9 bases and J 2 bases; bases outside gene matches: 11. The CDR3 consists of 15 residues. The whole variable domain, filled in from reference TRBV7-9 and TRBJ2-7, reads DTGVSQNPRHKITKRGQNVTFRCDPISEHNRLYWYRQTLGQGPEFLTYFQNEAQLEKSRLLSDRFSAERPKGSFSTLEIQRTEQGDSAMYLCAREPLAGTAYEQYFGPGTRLTVT.

The chain has TRBV4-1 and TRBJ2-1; no definite D call. The germline CDR1 and CDR2 sequences are MGHRA and YSYEKL. The V gene lost 2 bases and the J gene lost 0 bases, with 8 bases spanning the gap. This CDR3 comprises 15 residues. CDR3 residues: CASSQYSGSYNEQFF. CDR3 bases: TGCGCCAGCAGCCAATACAGTGGCTCCTACAATGAGCAGTTCTTC.

The rearrangement joins TRBV7-8 to TRBJ1-5, with D maybe TRBD1 (5 bases). Germline CDR1 reads SGHVS; CDR2 reads FQNEAQ. Trimming removed 3 bases at V and 2 bases at J, with 14 bases between. The CDR3 runs 16 residues. CDR3 nucleotide sequence: TGTGCCAGCAGCTTTGCGGGGGTAGGTGGCAATCAGCCCCAGCATTTT. Amino acid sequence: CASSFAGVGGNQPQHF.

The chain's CDR3 is CASSLYTGLAGVLRDEQFF. The CDR3 coding sequence is TGTGCCAGCAGTTTATATACTGGACTAGCGGGAGTATTGAGGGATGAGCAGTTCTTC. The chain is built from TRBV27 and TRBJ2-1; 13 bases are a match to TRBD2. Germline trimming cut 1 base from V and 8 bases from J; bases unmatched to any gene: 14. Germline CDR1 MNHEY, CDR2 SMNVEV (reference sequence). CDR3 length equals 19 residues.

V and J are TRBV5-4 and TRBJ2-2, with TRBD2 matching 7 bases. Germline loops: CDR1 SGHNT, CDR2 YYREEE (reference sequence). V was clipped by 0 bases and J by 7 bases; unmatched bases: 3. The CDR3 consists of 14 residues. The CDR3 DNA reads TGTGCCAGCAGCTTGGAACTAGCGTACGGGGAGCTGTTTTTT. Protein: CASSLELAYGELFF.

CDR3 region: CATSRDIYQPQHF. DNA of the CDR3: TGTGCCACCAGCAGAGATATCTATCAGCCCCAGCATTTT. The rearrangement joins TRBV15 to TRBJ1-5; D is ambiguous. The CDR3 loop spans 13 amino acids. Trimming stripped 0 bases from V and 5 bases from J, with 5 bases between. From germline, CDR1 is LNHNV and CDR2 YYDKDF (reference sequence).

Regarding this clone: A read error may account for a junction end that differs from germline. The gene calls are TRBV2 and TRBJ2-4; a weak D match, TRBD2 (6 bases). The germline V gene has CDR1 SNHLY and CDR2 FYNNEI. This CDR3 region has 12 residues. The CDR3, as DNA: TGTGCCAGCAACACCGTCTCCGGGAGCCCGAACTTC. Translating it yields CASNTVSGSPNF. Looking up the rest from reference TRBV2 and TRBJ2-4 gives the full variable domain: EPEVTQTPSHQVTQMGQEVILRCVPISNHLYFYWYRQILGQKVEFLVSFYNNEISEKSEIFDDQFSVERPDGSNFTLKIRSTKLEDSAMYFCASNTVSGSPNFGAGTRLSVL.